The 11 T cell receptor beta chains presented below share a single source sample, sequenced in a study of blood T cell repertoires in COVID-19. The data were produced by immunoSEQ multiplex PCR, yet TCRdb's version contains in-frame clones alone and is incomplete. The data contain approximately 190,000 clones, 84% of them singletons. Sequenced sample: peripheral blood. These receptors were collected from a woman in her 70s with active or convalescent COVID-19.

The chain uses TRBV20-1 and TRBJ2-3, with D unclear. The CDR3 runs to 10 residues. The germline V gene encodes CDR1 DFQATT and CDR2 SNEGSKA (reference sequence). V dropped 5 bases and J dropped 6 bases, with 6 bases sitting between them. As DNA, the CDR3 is TGCAGTGCTCTGCAGGATACGCAGTATTTT. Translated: CSALQDTQYF.

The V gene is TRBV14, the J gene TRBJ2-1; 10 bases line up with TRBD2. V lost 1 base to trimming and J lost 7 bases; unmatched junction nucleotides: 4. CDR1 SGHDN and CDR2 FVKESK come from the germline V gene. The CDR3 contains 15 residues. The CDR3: CASSQGLAGINEQFF. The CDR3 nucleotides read TGTGCCAGCAGCCAAGGACTAGCGGGTATTAATGAGCAGTTCTTC.

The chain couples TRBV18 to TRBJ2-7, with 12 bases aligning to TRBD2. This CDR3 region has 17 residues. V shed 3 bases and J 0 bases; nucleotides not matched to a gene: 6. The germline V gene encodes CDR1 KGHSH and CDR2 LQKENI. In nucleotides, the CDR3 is TGTGCCAGCTCACCTCGACGACTAGCGGGAGACTCCTACGAGCAGTACTTC. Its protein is CASSPRRLAGDSYEQYF. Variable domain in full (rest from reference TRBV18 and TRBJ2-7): NAGVMQNPRHLVRRRGQEARLRCSPMKGHSHVYWYRQLPEEGLKFMVYLQKENIIDESGMPKERFSAEFPKEGPSILRIQQVVRGDSAAYFCASSPRRLAGDSYEQYFGPGTRLTVT.

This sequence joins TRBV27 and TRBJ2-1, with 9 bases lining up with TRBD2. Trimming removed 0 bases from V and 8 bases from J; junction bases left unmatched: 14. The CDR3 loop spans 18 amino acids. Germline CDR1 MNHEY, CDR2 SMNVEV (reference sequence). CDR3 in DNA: TGTGCCAGCAGTTTATCGTGGGTACCGGGACTAGCTAGGCATGAGCAGTTCTTC. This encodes CASSLSWVPGLARHEQFF.

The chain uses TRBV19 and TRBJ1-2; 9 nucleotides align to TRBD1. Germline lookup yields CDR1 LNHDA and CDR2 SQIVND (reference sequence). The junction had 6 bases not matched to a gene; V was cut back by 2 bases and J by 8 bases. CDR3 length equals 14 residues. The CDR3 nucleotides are TGTGCCAGTAGTATAACAGGGGGCCAGGGCGGCTACACCTTC. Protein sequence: CASSITGGQGGYTF.

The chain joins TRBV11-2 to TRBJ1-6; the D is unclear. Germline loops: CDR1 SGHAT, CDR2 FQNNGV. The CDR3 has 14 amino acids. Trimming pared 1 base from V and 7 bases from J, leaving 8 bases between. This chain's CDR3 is CASSLAGWNSPLHF. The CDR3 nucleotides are TGTGCCAGCAGCTTAGCGGGGTGGAATTCACCCCTCCACTTT.

This chain's CDR3 is CASSHTGRGETQYF. In DNA form, the CDR3 reads TGTGCCAGCAGCCATACTGGAAGGGGAGAGACCCAGTACTTC. The rearrangement joins TRBV3-1 (or the pseudogene TRBV3-2) to TRBJ2-5; D might be TRBD1 (5 bases). The germline V gene has CDR1 LGHDT and CDR2 YNNKEL (reference sequence). The CDR3 contains 14 residues. The V end was cut by 3 bases, the J end by 4 bases, with 12 bases between.

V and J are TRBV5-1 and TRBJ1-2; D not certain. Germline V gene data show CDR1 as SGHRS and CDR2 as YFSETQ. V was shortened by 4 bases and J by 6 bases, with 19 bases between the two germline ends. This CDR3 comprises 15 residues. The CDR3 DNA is TGCGCCAGCAGCCGCCTGGGATCCCTCGGGGATGGCTACACCTTC. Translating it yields CASSRLGSLGDGYTF.

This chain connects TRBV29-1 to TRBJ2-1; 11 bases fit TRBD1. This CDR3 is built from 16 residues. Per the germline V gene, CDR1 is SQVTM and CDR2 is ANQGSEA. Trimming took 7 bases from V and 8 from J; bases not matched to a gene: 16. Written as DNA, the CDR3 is TGCAGCGCGCATGGCCGGGGGACAGGGGGTCGGGATGAGCAGTTCTTC. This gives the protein CSAHGRGTGGRDEQFF.

The CDR3 bases are TGTGCCAGCAGTGCGTTACAGGGGACTAATGAAAAACTGTTTTTT. Its translation is CASSALQGTNEKLFF. The chain has TRBV25-1 and TRBJ1-4; 7 bases align to TRBD1. V lost 4 bases to trimming and J lost 2 bases; unmatched junction nucleotides: 4. Germline V gene lookup returns CDR1 MGHDK and CDR2 SYGVNS. The CDR3 sequence is 15 residues long.

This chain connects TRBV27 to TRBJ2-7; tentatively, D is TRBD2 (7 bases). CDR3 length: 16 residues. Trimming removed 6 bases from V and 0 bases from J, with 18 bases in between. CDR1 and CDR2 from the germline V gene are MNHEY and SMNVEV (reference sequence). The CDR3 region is CASRREGGRASYEQYF. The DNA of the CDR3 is TGTGCCAGCAGACGAGAAGGGGGGAGGGCCTCCTACGAGCAGTACTTC.